Reported below is one TCR beta chain. Antigen: not known. This specimen belongs to a study of Ad26.COV2.S vaccination and SARS-CoV-2 variants. Study findings and constraints: Possible underestimation of total T cell responses by the TCR breadth and depth analyses was noted. Whether participants received vaccine or placebo, their non-spike TCR breadth was similar.

The protocol was immunoSEQ multiplex PCR, while the TCRdb copy is restricted to in-frame clones and leaves out a portion. The data contain about 180,000 clones, roughly 85% of them seen just once; the ten biggest clones take up about 5.9%. This CDR3 region has 15 residues. Losses at the gene ends were 0 bases for V and 7 bases for J; bases not matched to a gene: 6. Germline CDR1 is MRHNA and CDR2 is SNTAGT. The receptor comes from a human donor who had recovered from COVID-19. The sequencing here drew on peripheral blood, taken after recovery from COVID-19. This chain links TRBV6-4 with TRBJ2-1, with 7 bases fitting TRBD1. This CDR3 is CASSDSTGQSNEQFF. The CDR3 coding sequence is TGTGCCAGCAGTGACTCGACGGGACAGAGTAATGAGCAGTTCTTC.